The clone carrying this T cell receptor (beta chain) was observed a few times. The CDR3 is made up of 13 amino acids. Germline CDR1 and CDR2: SEHNR and FQNEAQ (reference sequence). The V end lost 7 bases, the J end lost 7 bases, and 14 bases lay between the germline ends. These data originate in a study of OX40 agonist ivuxolimab in advanced cancers. The assay was immunoSEQ multiplex PCR, and TCRdb's table has in-frame clones only and misses some. The sample contains approximately 100,000 clones, around 92% of which appear only once. This clonotype originated in an adult with an advanced solid tumor such as melanoma, head and neck, liver or kidney cancer. The material was CD4+ or CD8+ T cells sorted from blood, obtained in a trial of the OX40 agonist ivuxolimab. The rearrangement uses TRBV7-9 and TRBJ1-5, with TRBD1 as a possible D gene (5 bases). This CDR3 reads CASTPGGRQPQHF. CDR3 coding DNA: TGTGCCAGCACCCCTGGGGGTCGGCAGCCCCAGCATTTT.